This TCR beta chain was sequenced during a study of tumor-infiltrating lymphocytes in primary liver carcinoma. Study-level points and caveats: Tumor top-250-clone fraction significantly exceeded that of blood (p = 0.039).

Bulk tissue was left unsorted, and RNA and DNA were co-extracted from about 19-30 mg of it. Primary liver carcinomas in the patients were surgically resected. Patients were chronically HBV-infected and treatment-naive. Using a constant-region primer together with ProtoScript II reverse transcriptase, TCR beta cDNA was made from around 500 ng of total RNA. Modified slightly, ARM-PCR produced TCR beta libraries over three nested multiplex PCR rounds. Two initial PCR rounds of approximately 10 cycles each paired TRBV1-TRBV30 forward primers with a C-beta reverse primer. TCRdb re-analysed the multiplex PCR reads in MiXCR, keeping a single row per CDR3 protein. Among 84,000 or so distinct CDR3 sequences listed, about three quarters were seen once. Of note for this clonotype: Its specificity is not known.

The CDR3 totals 13 residues. CDR1 is KGHDR, CDR2 SFDVKD, per germline. The V end was cut by 9 bases, the J end by 13 bases, with 23 bases between. Material for sequencing was liver tumor tissue from sampling region 1. Subset denoted: tumor region T1, superior pole. The sequence derives from a middle-aged man with primary liver carcinoma and hepatitis B virus infection. The rearrangement uses TRBV24-1 and TRBJ2-5; D is tentatively TRBD1 or TRBD2 (5 bases each). CDR3 coding DNA: TGTGCCACCGGACGAGAGGGGTTGGAGACCAGGTACTTC. This gives the protein CATGREGLETRYF.